This T cell receptor (beta chain) was recovered during a study of patients and donors after allogeneic stem cell transplantation. TCRdb passed the RT-PCR reads through MiXCR, listing each CDR3 protein once. The sample contains 70,000 to 75,000 distinct CDR3 sequences, about 25% of which appear only once. This CDR3 has 14 amino acids. Germline CDR1 SGHTA, CDR2 FQGTGA. This clonotype was observed a few times. At one end the junction does not follow the germline gene, possibly because of a read error. This sequence was found in a human donor who was either an allogeneic HSCT recipient or a stem cell or donor lymphocyte infusion donor (not recorded which). It is not recorded whose cells these are; they may come from a transplant donor. The sequenced material came from blood, either unsorted or a sorted T cell fraction (not recorded which). The gene calls are TRBV7-3 and TRBJ1-1; D is unclear. The CDR3 sequence is CASSLTDSNTEAFF. DNA for the CDR3: TGTGCCAGCAGCCTAACTGACTCGAACACTGAAGCTTTCTTT.